The clone carrying this T cell receptor beta chain was detected only a few times. Germline V gene sequence: CDR1 SQVTM, CDR2 ANQGSEA. The CDR3 extends over 14 amino acids. Trimming removed 2 bases from V and 1 base from J, with 11 bases in between. The data are from a study of OX40 agonist ivuxolimab in advanced cancers. The data were produced by immunoSEQ multiplex PCR, yet TCRdb's version contains in-frame clones alone and is incomplete. The data show approximately 84,000 clones, 94% seen once. The chain combines TRBV29-1 with TRBJ1-1; D gene unclear. The source of this sequence is an adult with an advanced solid tumor such as melanoma, head and neck, liver or kidney cancer. This specimen was CD4+ or CD8+ T cells sorted from blood, taken in a trial of the OX40 agonist ivuxolimab. The CDR3 spells CSVEMGRENTEAFF. For the CDR3, the DNA is TGCAGCGTTGAAATGGGTAGAGAGAACACTGAAGCTTTCTTT.